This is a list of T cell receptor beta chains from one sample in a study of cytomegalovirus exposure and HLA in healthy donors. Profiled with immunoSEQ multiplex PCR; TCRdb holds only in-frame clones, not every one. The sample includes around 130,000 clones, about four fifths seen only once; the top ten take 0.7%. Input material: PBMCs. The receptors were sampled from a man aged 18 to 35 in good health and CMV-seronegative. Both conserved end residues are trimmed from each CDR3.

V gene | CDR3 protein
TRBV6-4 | ASSDSRLGGASTQY
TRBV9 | ASSDDRLAVHNEQF
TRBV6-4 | ASSDSTGGNSPLH
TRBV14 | ASSQGPTGGPRKF
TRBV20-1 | SGARYTEAF
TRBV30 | AWSITGGHH
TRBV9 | ASSVVAWLGQGNGYT
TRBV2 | ASSEDRGREKLF
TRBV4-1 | ASSQDRAGGLGEQY
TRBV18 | ASSLGQGHRYT
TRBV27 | ASSLTSTYEQY
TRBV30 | AWSVSDQETQY
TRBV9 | ASSVSPGGPNGELF
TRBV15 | ATSRTRAGQVMEPQH
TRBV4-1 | ASSQGSTEIYGYT
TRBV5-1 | ASSLVGAKNNEQF
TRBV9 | ASSVQGRTEAF
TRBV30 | AWSVRQRGSGYGYT
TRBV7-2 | ASSTRGNQPQH
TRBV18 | ASSLTGTEAF
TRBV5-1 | ASSLGGGYFEAF
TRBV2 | ASESEGNTIY
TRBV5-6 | ASSLGDRGRGYT
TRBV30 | AWSVQGMNSPLH
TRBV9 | ASSAGGPGGYT
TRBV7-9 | ASGKEGMNSPLH
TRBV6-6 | ASRKDRGHNQPQH